The subject of this entry is one T cell receptor (beta chain). Its antigen is unknown. The data belong to a study of cytomegalovirus exposure and HLA in healthy donors. Study-wide results and caveats: Later examination showed HLA-associated TCR beta chains had greater clonal expansion than equally common others.

Germline assignment: CDR1 LNHNV and CDR2 YYDKDF (reference sequence). The V end lost 0 bases, the J end lost 6 bases, and 14 bases lay between the germline ends. The CDR3 spans 15 residues. This PCR relied on a set of 60 Vbeta primers and 13 Jbeta primers. The assay was immunoSEQ multiplex PCR, and TCRdb's table has in-frame clones only and misses some. The listing records about 64,000 clones. The sequence came from a woman under 30 in good health and CMV-seronegative. V and J are TRBV15 and TRBJ1-2; TRBD1 might be the D (5 bases). What was sequenced was PBMCs. The CDR3 is CATSRDRGSGNGYTF. DNA of the CDR3: TGTGCCACCAGCAGAGATCGGGGGAGCGGGAATGGCTACACCTTC. The entire variable domain, with the rest obtained from reference TRBV15 and TRBJ1-2, is as follows: DAMVIQNPRYQVTQFGKPVTLSCSQTLNHNVMYWYQQKSSQAPKLLFHYYDKDFNNEADTPDNFQSRRPNTSFCFLDIRSPGLGDTAMYLCATSRDRGSGNGYTFGSGTRLTVV.